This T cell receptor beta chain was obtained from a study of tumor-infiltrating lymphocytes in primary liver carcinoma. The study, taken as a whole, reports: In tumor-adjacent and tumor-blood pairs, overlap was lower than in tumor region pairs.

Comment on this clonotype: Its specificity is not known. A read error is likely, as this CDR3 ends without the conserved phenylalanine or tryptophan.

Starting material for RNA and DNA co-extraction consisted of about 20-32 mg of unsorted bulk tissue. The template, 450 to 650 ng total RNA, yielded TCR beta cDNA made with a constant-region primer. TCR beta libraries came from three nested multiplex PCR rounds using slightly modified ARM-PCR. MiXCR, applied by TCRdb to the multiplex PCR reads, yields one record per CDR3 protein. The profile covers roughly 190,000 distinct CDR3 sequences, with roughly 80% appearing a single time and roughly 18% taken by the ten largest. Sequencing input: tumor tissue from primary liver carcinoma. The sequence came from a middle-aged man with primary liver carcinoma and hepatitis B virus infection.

The CDR3 region has the DNA TGTGACAGCAGTTCGACAGTGTCCTACGAGCAGTACTTA. Its translation: CDSSSTVSYEQYL. The chain uses TRBV6-2 or TRBV6-3 and TRBJ2-7; D perhaps matches TRBD1 (5 bases). The CDR3 consists of 13 residues. CDR1 is MNHEY and CDR2 is SVGEGT in the germline V gene.